Each of the 5 T cell receptor beta chains below was sequenced from the same sample in a study of blood T cells in healthy people across ages. Sample-barcoded 5' priming and a J-beta primer mix drove a second PCR of about 7 to 11 cycles. Using its own MiXCR run on the 5' RACE reads, TCRdb lists one record per CDR3 protein. The data show around 500,000 distinct CDR3 sequences, about 28% seen once. These sequences were also reported in another study, on T cells of mothers and their children.

Sequenced: blood. These receptors were taken from a boy aged 2 to 10 in good health.

This clonotype showed up just a few times. The rearrangement joins TRBV4-2 to TRBJ2-4; 7 nucleotides agree with TRBD1. The length of the CDR3 is 14 residues. V lost 1 base and J lost 4; bases outside the gene matches: 1. Germline CDR1 reads LGHNA; CDR2 reads YNFKEQ. The CDR3 nucleotides read TGTGCCAGCAGCCAAGCGGACAGGAAAAACATTCAGTACTTC. Its protein is CASSQADRKNIQYF.

There are a few counts of this clonotype. The V and J genes are TRBV20-1 and TRBJ2-2, with D tentatively TRBD1 (6 bases). In germline, CDR1 is DFQATT, CDR2 SNEGSKA (reference sequence). V lost 3 bases and J 5 bases, leaving 7 bases between the germline ends. The CDR3 is 12 residues long. DNA of the CDR3: TGCAGTGCTAGCAGGGGTACCGGGGAGCTGTTTTTT. Amino acid sequence: CSASRGTGELFF.

This clonotype was found a few times. V usage is TRBV9 and J usage is TRBJ2-5; TRBD1 might be the D (5 bases). In germline, CDR1 is SGDLS, CDR2 YYNGEE. Trimming removed 2 bases from V and 4 bases from J, with 15 bases in between. This CDR3 is built from 15 residues. CDR3 in DNA: TGTGCCAGCAGCGTTGACAGTTTCGGGTCAGAGACCCAGTACTTC. Protein sequence: CASSVDSFGSETQYF.

Only a few counts were recorded for this clonotype. The chain combines TRBV5-1 with TRBJ2-7; D not resolved. This CDR3 contains 14 residues. Trimming left V 4 bases short and J 2 bases short, with 13 bases between. In germline, CDR1 is SGHRS, CDR2 YFSETQ. The CDR3 sequence: CASSQSWGTYEQYF. Here the CDR3 DNA reads TGCGCCAGCAGCCAGAGCTGGGGAACCTACGAGCAGTACTTC.

The chain links TRBV6-5 to TRBJ1-2, with D possibly matching TRBD1 (6 bases). This CDR3 region has 15 residues. The germline gives CDR1 MNHEY, CDR2 SVGAGI. Between the trimmed V and J ends, which lost 6 bases and 4 bases, there was a span of 18 bases. Here the CDR3 DNA reads TGTGCCAGCAGCTGGGGGGCCTCGGGCGGCTATGGCTACACCTTC. It is translated as CASSWGASGGYGYTF.